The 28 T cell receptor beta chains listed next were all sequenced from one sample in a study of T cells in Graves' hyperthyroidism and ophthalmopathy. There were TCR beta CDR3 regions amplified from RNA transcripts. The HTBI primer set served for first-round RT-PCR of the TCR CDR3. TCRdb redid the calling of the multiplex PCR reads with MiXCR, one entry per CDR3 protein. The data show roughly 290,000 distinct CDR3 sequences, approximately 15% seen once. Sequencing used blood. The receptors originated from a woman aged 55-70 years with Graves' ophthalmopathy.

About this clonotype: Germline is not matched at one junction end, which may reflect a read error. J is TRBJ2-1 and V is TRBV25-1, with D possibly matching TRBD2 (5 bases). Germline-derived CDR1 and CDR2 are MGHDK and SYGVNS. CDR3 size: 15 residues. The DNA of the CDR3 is TGTGCCAGCAGCGTCAGCGGTAGCTCCTACAGTGAGCAGTTCTTC. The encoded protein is CASSVSGSSYSEQFF.

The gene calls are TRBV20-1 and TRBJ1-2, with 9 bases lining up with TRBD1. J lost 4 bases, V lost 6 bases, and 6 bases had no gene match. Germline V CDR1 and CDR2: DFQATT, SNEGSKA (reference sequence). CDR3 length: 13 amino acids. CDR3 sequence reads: CSAVTGGFYGYTF. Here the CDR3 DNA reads TGCAGTGCAGTGACAGGGGGTTTCTATGGCTACACCTTC.

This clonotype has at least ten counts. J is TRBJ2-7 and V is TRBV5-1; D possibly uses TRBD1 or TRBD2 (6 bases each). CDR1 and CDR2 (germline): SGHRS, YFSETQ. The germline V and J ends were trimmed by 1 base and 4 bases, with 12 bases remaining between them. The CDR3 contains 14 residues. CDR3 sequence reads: CASSLRIGGYEQYF. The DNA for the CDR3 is TGCGCCAGCAGCTTGCGTATAGGGGGGTACGAGCAGTACTTC.

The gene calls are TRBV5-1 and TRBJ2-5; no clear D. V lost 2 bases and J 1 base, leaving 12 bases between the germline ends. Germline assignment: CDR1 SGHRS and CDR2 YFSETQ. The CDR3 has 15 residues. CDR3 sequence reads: CASSFNEAPQETQYF. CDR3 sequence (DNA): TGCGCCAGCAGCTTTAACGAGGCTCCCCAAGAGACCCAGTACTTC.

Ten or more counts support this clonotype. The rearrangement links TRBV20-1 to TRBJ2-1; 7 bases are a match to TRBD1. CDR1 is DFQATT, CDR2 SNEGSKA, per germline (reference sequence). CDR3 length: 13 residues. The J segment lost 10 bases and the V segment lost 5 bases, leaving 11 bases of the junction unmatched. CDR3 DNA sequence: TGCAGTGCTGGACGAGGGGGCGAAGTCGAGCAGTTCTTC. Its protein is CSAGRGGEVEQFF.

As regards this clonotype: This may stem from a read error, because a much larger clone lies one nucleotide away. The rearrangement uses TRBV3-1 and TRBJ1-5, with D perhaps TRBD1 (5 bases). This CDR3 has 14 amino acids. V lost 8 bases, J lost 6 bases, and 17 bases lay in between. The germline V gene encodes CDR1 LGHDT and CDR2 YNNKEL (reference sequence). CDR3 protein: CASAHGGFGQPQHF. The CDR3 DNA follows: TGTGCCAGCGCACATGGGGGATTTGGTCAGCCCCAGCATTTT.

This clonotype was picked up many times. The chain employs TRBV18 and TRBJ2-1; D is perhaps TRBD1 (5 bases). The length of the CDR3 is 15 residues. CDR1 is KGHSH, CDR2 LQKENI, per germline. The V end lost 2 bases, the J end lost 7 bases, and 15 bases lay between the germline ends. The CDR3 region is CASSPRISQGNEQFF. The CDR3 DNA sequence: TGTGCCAGCTCACCAAGGATATCGCAGGGAAATGAGCAGTTCTTC.

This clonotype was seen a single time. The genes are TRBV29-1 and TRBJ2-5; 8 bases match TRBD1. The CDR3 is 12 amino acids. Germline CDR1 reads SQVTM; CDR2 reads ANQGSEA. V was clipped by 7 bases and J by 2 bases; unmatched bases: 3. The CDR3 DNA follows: TGCAGCGGGACAGGGCTACAAGAGACCCAGTACTTC. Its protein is CSGTGLQETQYF. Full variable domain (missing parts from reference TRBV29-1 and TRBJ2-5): SAVISQKPSRDICQRGTSLTIQCQVDSQVTMMFWYRQQPGQSLTLIATANQGSEATYESGFVIDKFPISRPNLTFSTLTVSNMSPEDSSIYLCSGTGLQETQYFGPGTRLLVL.

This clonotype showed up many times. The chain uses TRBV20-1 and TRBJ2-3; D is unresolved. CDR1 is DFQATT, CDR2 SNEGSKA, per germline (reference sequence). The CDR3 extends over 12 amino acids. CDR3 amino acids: CRADPDTDTQYF. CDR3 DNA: TGCAGGGCAGATCCGGACACAGATACGCAGTATTTT.

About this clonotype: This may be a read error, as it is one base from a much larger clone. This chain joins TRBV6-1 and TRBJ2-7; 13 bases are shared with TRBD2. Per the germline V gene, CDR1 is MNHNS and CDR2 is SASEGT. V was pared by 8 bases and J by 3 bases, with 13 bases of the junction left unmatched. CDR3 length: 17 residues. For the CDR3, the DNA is TGTGCCAGCGGCTTACTTGGACTAGCGGGAGAGGACTACGAGCAGTACTTC. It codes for CASGLLGLAGEDYEQYF.

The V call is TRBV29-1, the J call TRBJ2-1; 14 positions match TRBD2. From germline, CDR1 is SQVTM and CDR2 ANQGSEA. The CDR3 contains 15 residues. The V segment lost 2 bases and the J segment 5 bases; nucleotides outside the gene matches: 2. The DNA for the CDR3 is TGCAGCGTTGAACCGACTAGCGGGGGGGACAATGAGCAGTTCTTC. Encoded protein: CSVEPTSGGDNEQFF.

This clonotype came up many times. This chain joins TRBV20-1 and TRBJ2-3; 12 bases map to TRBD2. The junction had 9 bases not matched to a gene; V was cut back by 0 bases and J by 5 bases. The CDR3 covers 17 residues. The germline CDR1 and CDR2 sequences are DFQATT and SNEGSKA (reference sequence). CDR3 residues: CSARDRRLAGAGDTQYF. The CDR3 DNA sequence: TGCAGTGCTAGAGATCGGAGACTAGCGGGAGCAGGAGATACGCAGTATTTT.

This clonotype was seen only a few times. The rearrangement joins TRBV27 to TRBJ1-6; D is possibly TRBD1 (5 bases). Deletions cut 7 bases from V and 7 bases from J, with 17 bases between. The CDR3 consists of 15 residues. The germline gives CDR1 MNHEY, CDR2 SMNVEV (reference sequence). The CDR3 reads CASTQGVGWNSPLHF. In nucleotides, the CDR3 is TGTGCCAGCACTCAAGGGGTGGGGTGGAATTCACCCCTCCACTTT.

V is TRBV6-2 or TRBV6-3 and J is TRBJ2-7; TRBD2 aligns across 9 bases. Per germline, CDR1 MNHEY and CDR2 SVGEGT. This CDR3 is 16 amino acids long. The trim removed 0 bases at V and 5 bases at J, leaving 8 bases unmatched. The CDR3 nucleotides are TGTGCCAGCAGTTACTCGAGGCGGGGGGGTTTCGACGAGCAGTACTTC. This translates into CASSYSRRGGFDEQYF.

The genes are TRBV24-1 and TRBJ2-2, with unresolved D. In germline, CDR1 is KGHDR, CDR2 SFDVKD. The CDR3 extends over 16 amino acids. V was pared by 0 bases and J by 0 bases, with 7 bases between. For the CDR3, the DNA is TGTGCCACCAGTGATTTGAAAGCCCCGAACACCGGGGAGCTGTTTTTT. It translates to CATSDLKAPNTGELFF.

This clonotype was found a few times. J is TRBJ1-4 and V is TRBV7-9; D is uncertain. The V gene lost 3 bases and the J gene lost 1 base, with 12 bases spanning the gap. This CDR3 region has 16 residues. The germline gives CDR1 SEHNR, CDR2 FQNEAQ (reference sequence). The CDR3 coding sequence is TGTGCCAGCAGCTTCCCTGTTCGGGAAACTAATGAAAAACTGTTTTTT. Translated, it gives CASSFPVRETNEKLFF.

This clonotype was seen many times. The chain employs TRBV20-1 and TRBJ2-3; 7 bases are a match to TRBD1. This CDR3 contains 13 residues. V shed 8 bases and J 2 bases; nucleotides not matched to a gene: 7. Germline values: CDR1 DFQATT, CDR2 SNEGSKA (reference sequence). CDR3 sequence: CSSTTGYTDTQYF. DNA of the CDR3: TGCAGTTCAACGACAGGGTACACAGATACGCAGTATTTT.

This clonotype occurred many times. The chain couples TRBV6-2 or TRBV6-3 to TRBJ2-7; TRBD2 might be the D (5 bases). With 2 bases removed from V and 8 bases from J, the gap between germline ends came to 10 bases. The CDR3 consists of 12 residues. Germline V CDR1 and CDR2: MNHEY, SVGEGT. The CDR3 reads CASSYVGLQQYF. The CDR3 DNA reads TGTGCCAGCAGTTACGTAGGACTCCAGCAGTACTTC.

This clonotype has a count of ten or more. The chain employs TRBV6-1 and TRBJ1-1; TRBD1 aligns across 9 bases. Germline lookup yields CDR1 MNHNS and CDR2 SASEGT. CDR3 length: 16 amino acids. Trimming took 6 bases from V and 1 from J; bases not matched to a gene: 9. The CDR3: CASRKDRGWENTEAFF. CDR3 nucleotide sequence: TGTGCCAGCAGGAAGGACAGGGGATGGGAGAACACTGAAGCTTTCTTT.

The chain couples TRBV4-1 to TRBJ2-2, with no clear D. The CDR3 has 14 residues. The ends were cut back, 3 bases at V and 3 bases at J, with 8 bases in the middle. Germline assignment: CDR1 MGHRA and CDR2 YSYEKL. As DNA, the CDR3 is TGCGCCAGCAGCCAGTACAGATACACCGGGGAGCTGTTTTTT. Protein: CASSQYRYTGELFF.

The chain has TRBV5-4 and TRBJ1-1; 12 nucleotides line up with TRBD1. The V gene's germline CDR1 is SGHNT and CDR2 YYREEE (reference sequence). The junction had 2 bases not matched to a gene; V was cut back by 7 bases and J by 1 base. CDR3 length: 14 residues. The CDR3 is CASQGQGANTEAFF. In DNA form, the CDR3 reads TGTGCCAGCCAGGGACAGGGGGCGAACACTGAAGCTTTCTTT.

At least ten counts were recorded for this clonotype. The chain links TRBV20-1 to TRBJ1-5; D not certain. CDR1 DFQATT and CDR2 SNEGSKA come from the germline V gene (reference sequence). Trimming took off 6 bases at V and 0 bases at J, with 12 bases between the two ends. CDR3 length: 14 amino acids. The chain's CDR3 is CSASSRDSNQPQHF. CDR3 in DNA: TGCAGTGCCAGCTCTCGGGATAGCAATCAGCCCCAGCATTTT.

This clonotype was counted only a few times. The DNA for the CDR3 is TGCGCCAGCAGCCAAGGATTCAGTTATGAGCAGTTCTTC. Encoded protein: CASSQGFSYEQFF. The rearrangement uses TRBV4-3 and TRBJ2-1; D not resolved. V was trimmed by 1 base and J by 8 bases, leaving 9 bases between them. Germline lookup yields CDR1 LGHNA and CDR2 YSLEER. The CDR3 covers 13 residues.

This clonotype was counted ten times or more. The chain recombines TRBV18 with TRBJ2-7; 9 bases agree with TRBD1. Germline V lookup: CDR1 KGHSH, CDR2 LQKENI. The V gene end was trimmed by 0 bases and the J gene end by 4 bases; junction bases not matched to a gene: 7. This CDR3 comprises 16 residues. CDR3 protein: CASSPPGQGGGYEQYF. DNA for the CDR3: TGTGCCAGCTCACCACCGGGACAGGGAGGGGGATACGAGCAGTACTTC.

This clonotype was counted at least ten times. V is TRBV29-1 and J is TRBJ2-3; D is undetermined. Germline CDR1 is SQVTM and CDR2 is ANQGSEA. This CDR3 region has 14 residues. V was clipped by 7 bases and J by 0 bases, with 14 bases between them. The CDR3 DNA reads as TGCAGCGCCAGCAGTTTTATTAGCACAGATACGCAGTATTTT. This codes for CSASSFISTDTQYF.

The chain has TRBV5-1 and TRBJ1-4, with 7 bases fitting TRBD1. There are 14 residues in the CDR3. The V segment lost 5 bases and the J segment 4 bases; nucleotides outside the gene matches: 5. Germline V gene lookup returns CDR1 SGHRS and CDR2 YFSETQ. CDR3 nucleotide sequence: TGCGCCAGCAGGTCGGGACAGAATAATGAAAAACTGTTTTTT. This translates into CASRSGQNNEKLFF.

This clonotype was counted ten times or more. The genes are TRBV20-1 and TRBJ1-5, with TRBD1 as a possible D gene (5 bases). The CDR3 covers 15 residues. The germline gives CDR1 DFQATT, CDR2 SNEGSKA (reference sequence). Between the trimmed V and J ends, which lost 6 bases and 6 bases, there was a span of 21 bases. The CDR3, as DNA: TGCAGTGCCCTAGACGCGGAAAGGGGTAGTCAGCCCCAGCATTTT. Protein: CSALDAERGSQPQHF.

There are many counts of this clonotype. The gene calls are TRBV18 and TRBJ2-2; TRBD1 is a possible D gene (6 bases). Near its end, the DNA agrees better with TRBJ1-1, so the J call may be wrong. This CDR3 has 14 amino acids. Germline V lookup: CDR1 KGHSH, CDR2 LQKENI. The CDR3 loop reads CASSLSRDTGAAFF. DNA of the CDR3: TGTGCCAGCTCACTTTCCCGGGACACCGGGGCGGCTTTCTTT.